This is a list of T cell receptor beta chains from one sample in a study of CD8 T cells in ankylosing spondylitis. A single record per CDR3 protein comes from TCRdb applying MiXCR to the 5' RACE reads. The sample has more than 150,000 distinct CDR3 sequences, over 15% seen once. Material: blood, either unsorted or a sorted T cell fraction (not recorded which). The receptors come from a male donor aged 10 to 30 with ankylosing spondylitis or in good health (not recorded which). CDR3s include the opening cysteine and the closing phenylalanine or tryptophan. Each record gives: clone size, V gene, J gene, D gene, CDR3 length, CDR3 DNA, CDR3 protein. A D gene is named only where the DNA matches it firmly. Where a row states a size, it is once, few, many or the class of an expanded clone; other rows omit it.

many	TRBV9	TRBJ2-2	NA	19	TGTGCCAGCAGCTTAAGTACCAACACAGCCAAGGAGAACACCGGGGAGCTGTTTTTT	CASSLSTNTAKENTGELFF
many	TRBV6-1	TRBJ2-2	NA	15	TGTGCCAGCATCTCTATCGACTTGAACACCGGGGAGCTGTTTTTT	CASISIDLNTGELFF
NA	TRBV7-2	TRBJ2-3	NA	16	TGTGCCAGCAGCTTAGCGCGAGGGACACGGAGAGATACGCAGTATTTT	CASSLARGTRRDTQYF
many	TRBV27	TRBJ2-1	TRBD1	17	TGTGCCAGCAGTTTTATAGGGGGCGGTCCCCCGGGCAATGAGCAGTTCTTC	CASSFIGGGPPGNEQFF
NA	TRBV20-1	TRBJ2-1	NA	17	TGCAGTGCTAGGAATCGGGCTCGCGGTAGGGCCTACAATGAGCAGTTCTTC	CSARNRARGRAYNEQFF
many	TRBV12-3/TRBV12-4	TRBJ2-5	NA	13	TGTGCCAGCAGCTCCCACGGGGGAGAGACCCAGTACTTC	CASSSHGGETQYF
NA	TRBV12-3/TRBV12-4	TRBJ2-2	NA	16	TGTGCCAGCAGTCCCCGGAGGGGGTCGAACACCGGGGAGCTGTTTTTT	CASSPRRGSNTGELFF
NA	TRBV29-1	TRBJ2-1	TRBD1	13	TGCAGCGTTGAACACGGGACAGGTAATGAGCAGTTCTTC	CSVEHGTGNEQFF
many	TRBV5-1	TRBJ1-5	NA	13	TGCGCCAGCAGCTTCGACCGAGATCAGCCCCAGCATTTT	CASSFDRDQPQHF
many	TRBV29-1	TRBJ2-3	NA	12	TGCAGCGTTCTCGACGGCACAGATACGCAGTATTTT	CSVLDGTDTQYF
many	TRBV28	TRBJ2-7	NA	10	TGTGCCAGCAGCAGGGTCGAGCAGTACTTC	CASSRVEQYF
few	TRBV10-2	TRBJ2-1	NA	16	TGCGCCAGCAGTGAGTCGATGGCTAACACTTACAATGAGCAGTTCTTC	CASSESMANTYNEQFF
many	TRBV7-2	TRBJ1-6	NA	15	TGTGCCAGCAGCTTAAGTTCCTCCTATAATTCACCCCTCCACTTT	CASSLSSSYNSPLHF
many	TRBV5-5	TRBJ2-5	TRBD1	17	TGTGCCAGCAGCCGCCCGGGACAGGGGGCTATCCAAGAGACCCAGTACTTC	CASSRPGQGAIQETQYF
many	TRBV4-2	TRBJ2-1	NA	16	TGTGCCAGCAGCCAAGCGGGGGTTAGCTCCTACAATGAGCAGTTCTTC	CASSQAGVSSYNEQFF
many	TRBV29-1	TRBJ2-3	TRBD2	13	TGCAGCGTTGTACGCGGGGGGCAAGATACGCAGTATTTT	CSVVRGGQDTQYF
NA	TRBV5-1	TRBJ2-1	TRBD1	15	TGCGCCAGCAGCTTTAAGGCAGGGGGCCCCAATGAGCAGTTCTTC	CASSFKAGGPNEQFF
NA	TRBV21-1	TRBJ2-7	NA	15	TGTGCCAGCAGACCCCAGGGACAGGGAAGCCACGAGCAGTACTTC	CASRPQGQGSHEQYF
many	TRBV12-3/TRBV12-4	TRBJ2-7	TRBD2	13	TGTGCCAGCAGTTCGGGGGGGGTGGGCGAGCAGTACTTC	CASSSGGVGEQYF
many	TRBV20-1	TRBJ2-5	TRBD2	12	TGCAGTGTACTAGCGGGAGGGGAGACCCAGTACTTC	CSVLAGGETQYF
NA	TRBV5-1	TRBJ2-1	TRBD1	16	TGCGCCAGCAGCTCGGACCCGGGACAGGGGCGGAATGAGCAGTTCTTC	CASSSDPGQGRNEQFF
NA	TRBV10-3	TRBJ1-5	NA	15	TGTGCCATCAGTGAGACGACAGCAAGCAATCAGCCCCAGCATTTT	CAISETTASNQPQHF
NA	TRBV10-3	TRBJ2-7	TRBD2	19	TGTGCCATCAGTGAGTCGGGGAAAAGGACTAGCGGGAGTATCTACGAGCAGTACTTC	CAISESGKRTSGSIYEQYF
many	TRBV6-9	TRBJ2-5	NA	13	TGTGCCAGCAGTACCAGGGGACAAGAGACCCAGTACTTC	CASSTRGQETQYF
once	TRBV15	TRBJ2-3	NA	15	TGTGCCACCAGCAGGGACGGAGACCGCACAGATACGCAGTATTTT	CATSRDGDRTDTQYF
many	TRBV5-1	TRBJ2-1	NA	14	TGCGCCAGCAGCTTGTGGGACCCCAACAATGAGCAGTTCTTC	CASSLWDPNNEQFF
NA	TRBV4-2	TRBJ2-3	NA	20	TGTGCCAGCAGCCAAGATTCGTTTGCGGCGGGATCGTGGGTAACAGATACGCAGTATTTT	CASSQDSFAAGSWVTDTQYF
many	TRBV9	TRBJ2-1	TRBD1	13	TGTGCCAGCAGCCCGGACAGGGAAGGTGAGCAGTTCTTC	CASSPDREGEQFF
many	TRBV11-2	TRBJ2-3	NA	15	TGTGCCAGCATGCCCGGGACACACACCACAGATACGCAGTATTTT	CASMPGTHTTDTQYF
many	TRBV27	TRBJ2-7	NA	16	TGTGCCAGCAGTTTAAAGCCGGGCCCCCCTTCCTACGAGCAGTACTTC	CASSLKPGPPSYEQYF
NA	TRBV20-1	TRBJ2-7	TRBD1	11	TGCAGTGCTAGAACGACAGGGGAGCAGTACTTC	CSARTTGEQYF
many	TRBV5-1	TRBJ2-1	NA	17	TGCGCCAGCAACCGGGCTCCAAGTCTCAGCTCCTACAATGAGCAGTTCTTC	CASNRAPSLSSYNEQFF
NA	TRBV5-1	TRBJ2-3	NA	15	TGCGCCAGCAGCTTAGGGGGAGGCCTCACAGATACGCAGTATTTT	CASSLGGGLTDTQYF
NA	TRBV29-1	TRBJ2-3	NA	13	TGCAGCGTTGAAAGGGACAACACAGATACGCAGTATTTT	CSVERDNTDTQYF
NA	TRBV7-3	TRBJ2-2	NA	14	TGTGCCAGCAGCCCAACAATGAACACCGGGGAGCTGTTTTTT	CASSPTMNTGELFF